This T cell receptor beta chain appears in the sequencing data of a study of cytomegalovirus exposure and HLA in healthy donors. Broader study findings: A later analysis associated 15,000 or so TCR beta sequences with HLA alleles at a 0.05 false discovery rate. Cytomegalovirus-associated status was assigned to roughly 160 TCR beta chains.

Turning to this clone: The antigen is unknown.

J gave up 4 bases and V 7 bases, and 4 bases lay outside the gene matches. From germline, CDR1 is MDHEN and CDR2 SYDVKM. The CDR3 runs to 13 residues. With 60 Vbeta and 13 Jbeta primers, the PCR was carried out. Method: immunoSEQ multiplex PCR; TCRdb's copy keeps in-frame clones and lacks some. The repertoire holds about 97,000 clones, with around 10% as singletons. Donors likely had unrecorded immune exposures despite being nominally healthy when sampled. This clonotype originated in a man aged 50-59 years in good health and CMV-seropositive. The rearrangement joins TRBV28 to TRBJ1-1; 9 bases match TRBD1. The sample taken for sequencing was PBMCs. The CDR3 region has the DNA TGTGCCAGCATTGCGACAGGGGGCACTGAAGCTTTCTTT. Translation: CASIATGGTEAFF. The variable domain in full, completed from reference TRBV28 and TRBJ1-1, reads DVKVTQSSRYLVKRTGEKVFLECVQDMDHENMFWYRQDPGLGLRLIYFSYDVKMKEKGDIPEGYSVSREKKERFSLILESASTNQTSMYLCASIATGGTEAFFGQGTRLTVV.